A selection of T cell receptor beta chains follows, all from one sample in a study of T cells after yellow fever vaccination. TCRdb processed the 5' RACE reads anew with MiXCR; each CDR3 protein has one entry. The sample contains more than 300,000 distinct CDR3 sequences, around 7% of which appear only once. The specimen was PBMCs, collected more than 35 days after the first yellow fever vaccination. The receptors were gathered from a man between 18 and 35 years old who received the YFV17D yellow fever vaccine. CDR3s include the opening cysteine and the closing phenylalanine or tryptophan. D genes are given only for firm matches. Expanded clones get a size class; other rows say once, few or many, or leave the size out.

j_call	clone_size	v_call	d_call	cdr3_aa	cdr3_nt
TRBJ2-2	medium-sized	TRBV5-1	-	CASSSNGANANTGELFF	TGCGCCAGCAGCTCGAACGGGGCTAACGCGAACACCGGGGAGCTGTTTTTT
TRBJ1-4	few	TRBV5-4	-	CASSLRTAEKLFF	TGTGCCAGCAGCCTTAGGACGGCTGAAAAACTGTTTTTT
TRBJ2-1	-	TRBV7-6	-	CASSPLGRIFNEQFF	TGTGCCAGCAGCCCTCTCGGACGGATCTTCAATGAGCAGTTCTTC
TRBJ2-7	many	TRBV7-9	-	CASSFGRGDVYEQYF	TGTGCCAGCAGCTTCGGACGGGGAGATGTGTACGAGCAGTACTTC
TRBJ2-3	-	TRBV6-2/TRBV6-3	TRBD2	CASSYESGGTTDTQYF	TGTGCCAGCAGTTACGAGAGCGGGGGAACCACAGATACGCAGTATTTT
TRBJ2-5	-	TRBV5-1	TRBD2	CASSQLTSGPQETQYF	TGCGCCAGCAGCCAACTCACTAGCGGACCCCAAGAGACCCAGTACTTC
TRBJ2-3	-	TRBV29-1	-	CSGKGPLGTDTQYF	TGCAGCGGAAAGGGGCCGCTTGGTACAGATACGCAGTATTTT
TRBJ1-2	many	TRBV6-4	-	CASNHRENYGYTF	TGTGCCAGCAACCACAGGGAGAACTATGGCTACACCTTC
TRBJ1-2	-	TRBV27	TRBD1	CASTQPGTGEDENYGYTF	TGTGCCAGCACCCAGCCGGGGACAGGGGAAGATGAAAACTATGGCTACACCTTC
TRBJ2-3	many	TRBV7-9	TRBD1	CASSLLDRGADTQYF	TGTGCCAGCAGCTTATTAGACAGGGGTGCAGATACGCAGTATTTT
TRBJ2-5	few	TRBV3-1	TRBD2	CASKRLAGGETQYF	TGTGCCAGCAAGCGACTAGCGGGGGGAGAGACCCAGTACTTC
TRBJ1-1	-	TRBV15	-	CATSRDSAGLPEAFF	TGTGCCACCAGCAGAGATTCGGCAGGGCTACCTGAAGCTTTCTTT
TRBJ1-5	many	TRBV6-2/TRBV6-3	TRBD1	CASSPTGGRWQPQHF	TGTGCCAGCAGCCCGACAGGGGGACGGTGGCAGCCCCAGCATTTT
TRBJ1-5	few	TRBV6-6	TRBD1	CASSGQDNQPQHF	TGTGCCAGCAGCGGACAGGACAATCAGCCCCAGCATTTT
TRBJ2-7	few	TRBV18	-	CASSPESSYEQYF	TGTGCCAGCTCACCCGAAAGCTCCTACGAGCAGTACTTC
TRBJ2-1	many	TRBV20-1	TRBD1	CSAGQGARNEQFF	TGCAGCGCCGGACAGGGGGCACGCAATGAGCAGTTCTTC
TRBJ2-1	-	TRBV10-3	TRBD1	CAISSSGTGGLNEQFF	TGTGCCATCAGTAGTTCCGGGACAGGGGGTCTGAATGAGCAGTTCTTC
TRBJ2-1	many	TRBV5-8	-	CASSLGTTKDDEQFF	TGTGCCAGCAGCTTGGGTACAACAAAGGACGATGAGCAGTTCTTC
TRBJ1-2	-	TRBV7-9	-	CASSPPATENYGYTF	TGTGCCAGCAGCCCCCCGGCAACCGAAAACTATGGCTACACCTTC
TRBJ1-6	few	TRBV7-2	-	CASSRGAAGKPLHF	TGTGCCAGCAGCCGAGGGGCAGCGGGTAAACCCCTCCACTTT
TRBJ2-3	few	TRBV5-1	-	CASSFFTTDTQYF	TGCGCCAGCAGCTTCTTTACCACAGATACGCAGTATTTT
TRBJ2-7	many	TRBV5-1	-	CASSVTGLGSYEQYF	TGCGCCAGCAGCGTTACAGGGTTGGGATCCTACGAGCAGTACTTC
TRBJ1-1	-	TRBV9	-	CASSVDLVREAFF	TGTGCCAGCAGCGTAGATCTGGTCAGAGAAGCTTTCTTT
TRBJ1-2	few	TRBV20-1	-	CSAPGPPNYGYTF	TGCAGTGCTCCTGGACCTCCCAACTATGGCTACACCTTC
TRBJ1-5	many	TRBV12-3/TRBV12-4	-	CASSLRGISQPQHF	TGTGCCAGCAGTTTAAGGGGGATCAGTCAGCCCCAGCATTTT
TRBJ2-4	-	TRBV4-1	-	CASSQVVGSAKNIQYF	TGCGCCAGCAGCCAAGTGGTAGGTTCGGCCAAAAACATTCAGTACTTC
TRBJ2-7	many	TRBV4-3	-	CASSQLATSSYEQYF	TGCGCCAGCAGCCAGCTAGCTACGAGCTCCTACGAGCAGTACTTC
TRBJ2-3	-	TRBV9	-	CASTQGSGGRADTQYF	TGTGCCAGCACCCAAGGGAGTGGGGGTCGTGCAGATACGCAGTATTTT
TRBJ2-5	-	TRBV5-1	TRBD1	CASRLKGTAETQYF	TGCGCCAGCAGACTCAAAGGGACAGCGGAGACCCAGTACTTC
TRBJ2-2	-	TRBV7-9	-	CASSLFGSSTGELFF	TGTGCCAGCAGCTTATTCGGGTCGAGCACCGGGGAGCTGTTTTTT
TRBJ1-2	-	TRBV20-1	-	CSARSDGNYGYTF	TGCAGTGCTCGTAGTGACGGGAACTATGGCTACACCTTC
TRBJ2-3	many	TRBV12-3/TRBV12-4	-	CASVRARTQYF	TGTGCCAGTGTCAGGGCCCGCACGCAGTATTTT